Below are 21 T cell receptor beta chains sequenced from a single sample in a study of blood T cell repertoires in COVID-19. This table comes from immunoSEQ multiplex PCR, and its TCRdb copy is limited to in-frame clones, with some not included. The sample shows 300,000 to 350,000 clones, about 90% of them seen only once. The specimen was PBMCs or T cells enriched from blood (not recorded which). The receptors derive from a man younger than 45 who had recovered from COVID-19.

The rearrangement joins TRBV5-1 to TRBJ2-3; D ambiguous. V was shortened by 0 bases and J by 4 bases, with 6 bases between the two germline ends. The V gene's germline CDR1 is SGHRS and CDR2 YFSETQ. CDR3 length equals 13 residues. The CDR3 is CASSLAVADTQYF. The CDR3 DNA reads as TGCGCCAGCAGCTTGGCAGTCGCAGATACGCAGTATTTT.

CDR3 DNA sequence: TGTGCCAGCAGCTTAGGAAGCAATGGCTACACCTTC. Its protein product is CASSLGSNGYTF. This chain joins TRBV7-9 and TRBJ1-2; D remains unclear. CDR3 length: 12 residues. Germline V lookup: CDR1 SEHNR, CDR2 FQNEAQ (reference sequence). Deletions cut 1 base from V and 6 bases from J, with 6 bases between. The entire variable domain, with the rest obtained from reference TRBV7-9 and TRBJ1-2, is as follows: DTGVSQNPRHKITKRGQNVTFRCDPISEHNRLYWYRQTLGQGPEFLTYFQNEAQLEKSRLLSDRFSAERPKGSFSTLEIQRTEQGDSAMYLCASSLGSNGYTFGSGTRLTVV.

CDR3 sequence (DNA): TGCGCCAGCAGTTTGGACAGGATTCAGGCCGAGCAGTACTTC. Its translation is CASSLDRIQAEQYF. The chain has TRBV10-1 and TRBJ2-7, with 7 bases aligning to TRBD1. Unmatched junction bases numbered 10, after V lost 5 bases and J lost 6 bases. This CDR3 has 14 amino acids. Germline CDR1 reads WNHNN; CDR2 reads SYGVQD (reference sequence).

The chain couples TRBV7-8 to TRBJ2-3; TRBD1 matches 9 bases. The CDR3 has 16 amino acids. V shed 7 bases and J 1 base; nucleotides not matched to a gene: 9. Germline CDR1 and CDR2: SGHVS and FQNEAQ. The CDR3 here is CASTPRDRAGTDTQYF. The CDR3 DNA reads TGTGCCAGCACCCCCCGGGACAGGGCCGGCACAGATACGCAGTATTTT.

The rearrangement joins TRBV7-9 to TRBJ1-3, with D perhaps TRBD1 (5 bases). The V end was cut by 6 bases, the J end by 0 bases, with 6 bases between. This CDR3 has 13 residues. The germline gives CDR1 SEHNR, CDR2 FQNEAQ (reference sequence). In nucleotides, the CDR3 is TGTGCCAGCAGACAGGCCTCTGGAAACACCATATATTTT. Amino acids: CASRQASGNTIYF.

The chain is built from TRBV5-5 and TRBJ2-3, with TRBD2 matching 11 bases. The CDR3 covers 16 residues. CDR1 and CDR2 (germline): SGHKS, YYEKEE (reference sequence). Germline trimming cut 6 bases from V and 1 base from J; bases unmatched to any gene: 7. The CDR3 region is CASNRLAGGRTDTQYF. Written as DNA, the CDR3 is TGTGCCAGCAACCGGCTAGCGGGGGGACGCACAGATACGCAGTATTTT.

The chain has TRBV11-1 and TRBJ2-1; no definite D call. Trimming cost V 3 bases and J 7 bases, with 16 bases left between them. Germline CDR1 SGHAT, CDR2 FQDESV (reference sequence). The CDR3 contains 15 residues. The chain's CDR3 is CASSFSPSSGNEQFF. CDR3 nucleotide sequence: TGTGCCAGCAGCTTTTCCCCTAGTAGTGGAAATGAGCAGTTCTTC.

The chain joins TRBV6-6 to TRBJ1-3; D is unclear. Germline lookup yields CDR1 MNHNY and CDR2 SVGAGI (reference sequence). V was cut by 2 bases and J by 4 bases, with 3 bases left in between. This CDR3 region has 12 residues. In DNA, the CDR3 is TGTGCCAGCAGTTACGGCGGAAACACCATATATTTT. As protein: CASSYGGNTIYF.

V usage is TRBV15 and J usage is TRBJ2-7, with TRBD1 identical over 10 bases. Germline-derived CDR1 and CDR2 are LNHNV and YYDKDF (reference sequence). CDR3 length: 20 residues. Trimming at V came to 0 bases and at J to 2 bases, leaving 16 bases not matched to a gene. CDR3 amino acids: CATSRDFSGDGQGVPYEQYF. The CDR3 DNA follows: TGTGCCACCAGCAGAGATTTTTCTGGAGATGGACAGGGGGTCCCCTACGAGCAGTACTTC.

The chain recombines TRBV28 with TRBJ1-1; 10 positions match TRBD1. Germline V CDR1 and CDR2: MDHEN, SYDVKM. J gave up 6 bases and V 5 bases, and 9 bases lay outside the gene matches. CDR3 length: 15 amino acids. CDR3 nucleotides: TGTGCCAGCAGTACGCGGGGACAGGGGTCGCCTGAAGCTTTCTTT. Protein: CASSTRGQGSPEAFF.

This clone came up many times. Different DNA sequences within this sample yield the same CDR3. The chain combines TRBV5-4 with TRBJ2-3; possible D gene TRBD1, 6 bases. CDR3 length: 16 residues. The germline V gene has CDR1 SGHNT and CDR2 YYREEE (reference sequence). The ends were cut back, 0 bases at V and 0 bases at J, with 11 bases in the middle. The CDR3 DNA is TGTGCCAGCAGCTTGGGGTCAGGGGTTAGCACAGATACGCAGTATTTT. Residues: CASSLGSGVSTDTQYF.

V usage is TRBV7-9 and J usage is TRBJ1-1; D perhaps matches TRBD1 (6 bases). Germline V gene sequence: CDR1 SEHNR, CDR2 FQNEAQ (reference sequence). V lost 6 bases and J lost 0, with 11 bases in between. CDR3 length equals 14 residues. CDR3 region: CASRPRDMNTEAFF. The DNA for the CDR3 is TGTGCCAGCAGGCCCAGGGACATGAACACTGAAGCTTTCTTT.

V usage is TRBV9 and J usage is TRBJ2-1, with D uncertain. Germline CDR1 and CDR2: SGDLS and YYNGEE. CDR3 length: 14 amino acids. V dropped 3 bases and J dropped 8 bases, with 15 bases sitting between them. This CDR3 is CASSGTPTTHEQFF. CDR3 coding DNA: TGTGCCAGCAGCGGAACTCCTACCACCCATGAGCAGTTCTTC.

This clone was seen once. The V gene is TRBV7-9, the J gene TRBJ2-5, with TRBD1 matching 10 bases. J lost 5 bases, V lost 5 bases, and 11 bases had no gene match. The germline gives CDR1 SEHNR, CDR2 FQNEAQ (reference sequence). This CDR3 region has 16 residues. The CDR3 DNA follows: TGTGCCAGCAGCGCTACATGGGACAGGGGATCGGAGACCCAGTACTTC. This translates into CASSATWDRGSETQYF.

The chain uses TRBV9 and TRBJ2-7; D is uncertain. CDR1 SGDLS and CDR2 YYNGEE come from the germline V gene. The CDR3 runs to 16 residues. Trimming left V 0 bases short and J 0 bases short, with 13 bases between. The DNA of the CDR3 is TGTGCCAGCAGCGTAGGGCACACACTAAGCTCCTACGAGCAGTACTTC. Residues: CASSVGHTLSSYEQYF.

This chain connects TRBV4-1 to TRBJ2-3; D is possibly TRBD2 (6 bases). Germline V gene data show CDR1 as MGHRA and CDR2 as YSYEKL. The CDR3 is 13 residues long. V was pared by 4 bases and J by 10 bases, with 15 bases between. The CDR3 is CASSPDMGEAQYF. The CDR3 nucleotides read TGCGCCAGCAGCCCCGACATGGGGGAGGCGCAGTATTTT.

V is TRBV20-1 and J is TRBJ1-6, with no clear D. There are 11 residues in the CDR3. Looked up from germline, CDR1 is DFQATT and CDR2 is SNEGSKA (reference sequence). CDR3 sequence: CSPSKEFTLHF. CDR3 DNA sequence: TGCTCACCCAGTAAAGAATTCACCCTCCACTTT.

This chain joins TRBV9 and TRBJ1-1, with TRBD1 as a possible D gene (6 bases). V was shortened by 4 bases and J by 4 bases, with 14 bases between the two germline ends. Germline CDR1 SGDLS, CDR2 YYNGEE. This CDR3 has 14 amino acids. The CDR3 loop is CASSIRDTFTEAFF. The CDR3 DNA reads as TGTGCCAGCAGCATACGGGACACGTTCACTGAAGCTTTCTTT.

The chain combines TRBV3-1 (or the pseudogene TRBV3-2) with TRBJ1-2; tentatively, D is TRBD1 (6 bases). Germline values: CDR1 LGHDT, CDR2 YNNKEL (reference sequence). The CDR3 has 13 residues. V dropped 5 bases and J dropped 3 bases, with 10 bases sitting between them. The CDR3 DNA is TGTGCCAGCAGCGAAAGGACAGACTATGGCTACACCTTC. Translating it yields CASSERTDYGYTF.

The chain joins TRBV11-2 to TRBJ1-6; no firm D call. CDR1 and CDR2 from the germline V gene are SGHAT and FQNNGV. The CDR3 loop spans 14 amino acids. V was trimmed by 1 base and J by 8 bases, leaving 9 bases between them. CDR3 sequence: CASSLVRSDSPLHF. The DNA for the CDR3 is TGTGCCAGCAGCTTAGTGAGGTCTGATTCACCCCTCCACTTT.

The sample holds one count of this clone. The chain couples TRBV5-1 to TRBJ2-5; D might be TRBD2 (5 bases). The CDR3 totals 15 residues. Germline CDR1 SGHRS, CDR2 YFSETQ. Between the trimmed V and J ends, which lost 3 bases and 1 base, there was a span of 13 bases. In nucleotides, the CDR3 is TGCGCCAGCAGCTCCCTGTCGGGGTCCCAAGAGACCCAGTACTTC. This encodes CASSSLSGSQETQYF.